The sequence of this T cell receptor beta chain was determined in a study of shared clonotypes between healthy human individuals (TCRdb year 2020). About the full investigation: Two women and a few men aged 18 to 49 years were included in the cohort. To estimate repertoire size and how much clonotype sharing occurs between individuals, the study deeply sequenced the blood TCR repertoires of several healthy adults. To increase sequencing depth and limit assay-specific biases, TCR repertoire library preparation and sequencing were carried out by different laboratories using diverse techniques. For each donor, CD4 naive and CD4 memory were each run on three plates, CD8 naive on two plates, and CD8 memory on one plate. Between about 0.8 and 9.5 billion PBMCs per donor were obtained by leukapheresis.

TCR CDR3 regions were amplified from genomic DNA by multiplex PCR using the deep immunoSEQ assay. For each cell subset, the extracted genomic DNA was distributed evenly across all wells of several immunoSEQ 96-well plates, and each plate served as one replicate. For sorted subsets, each replicate PCR was loaded with 200 ng genomic DNA, equivalent to 30,000 or so T cell genomes. The purified libraries were quantified using a Qubit 3.0 fluorometer, sized with a Bioanalyzer 2100, and then quantified again using the KAPA Library Quantification kit. A separate single-read 150-cycle Illumina NextSeq 550 flow cell was used to sequence each immunoSEQ 96-well plate. As for how the authors treated the data: The immunoSEQ output contained only junctional sequences without quality scores, so filtering could not match that applied to full-length reads. Sequences were annotated with PyIR, a Python wrapper for IgBLAST v1.9, using IMGT germline references to assign V/J genes and CDR3. Reads with weak V/J assignments (E-value above 1e-6), missing CDR3, stop codons, out-of-frame junctions, or ambiguous translated residues were removed. A V3J clonotype was defined by an identical inferred V gene, J gene, and CDR3 amino acid sequence. Percentage overlap between repertoires was calculated by dividing the number of shared unique clonotypes by the size of the smaller repertoire. RTK rarefaction, the Chao1 estimator, and Recon v2.1 estimates of unobserved clonotypes were used to assess repertoire richness. Generation probabilities for all TCRbeta clonotypes obtained by the gDNA method from a handful of donors were computed using OLGA. Entries here come from immuneACCESS through TCRdb and include only in-frame sequences with V and J called. Some clones fail to appear in such tables; in the studies checked, an unresolved V gene covers under half of the shortfall, and the cause of the remainder is unknown. The V and J calls and the clone size are those of that table, but D and trimming were determined from the DNA. Here the sample has around 1.9 million clones; around 93% occur a single time. The top ten constitute about 1.6% of the sample.

CD8 naive samples consisted of CD45RO-negative cells that were positively selected for CCR7, yielding a CD45RA+CCR7+ population without TemRA cells. Donors were healthy HIV-negative adults with no recently reported acute infections or vaccinations. Only Caucasian adults living in Nashville, Tennessee, USA were represented among the donors. After blood collection by leukapheresis, PBMCs were isolated using Ficoll-Histopaque density gradient centrifugation and then cryopreserved in the vapor phase of liquid nitrogen. Purity and quantity of every magnetically sorted T cell population were checked by analytical flow cytometry. Genomic DNA was isolated from every sorted fraction and measured by UV absorbance on a Nanodrop 2000c. For this clone: Its antigen specificity is not known. No base-level quality is on record; no much larger clone is a single base apart. The same CDR3 can be traced to other DNA sequences in this sample.

The paper's findings and limits, for the study overall: Based on pairwise subsampling, the degree of clonotype sharing among donors was expected to be affected by sequencing depth. Across a few donors, roughly 5.4% of naive CD4, roughly 3.3% of naive CD8, 2% to 2.5% of memory CD4, and 0.4% of memory CD8 clonotypes were shared. Higher generation probabilities were observed for clonotypes shared by all four sorted-subset donors than for non-shared clonotypes. Sampling was restricted to blood, and TCR repertoires in tissue are likely to differ from TCR repertoires in blood. The small number of donors limited the genetic and exposure-history diversity represented. Naive subsets generally had larger estimated clonotype richness than memory subsets. Incomplete sequencing was indicated by rarefaction of sorted-subset datasets, despite the large sequencing depth.

Including the terminal cysteine and phenylalanine, the CDR3 comprises 15 residues. CDR3 DNA only is kept here, 45 bases in frame from base 1. The germline V gene supplies CDR1 MDHEN and CDR2 SYDVKM. Relative to germline, V is missing 2 bases and J is missing 3 bases, with 0 bases of the junction outside any gene match. Input material: naive CD8+ T cells from PBMCs. The label giving this sample's cell subset or site can be read as: CD45RA+CCR7+. The chain is encoded by TRBV28 joined to TRBJ2-1; 11 central nucleotides agree with TRBD2. This clonotype originated in a man aged 18 to 29 in good health. Some clones in this sample may be carry-over from other donors' samples. Here is the DNA: TGTGCCAGCAGTTTACTAGCGGGAGGCTACAATGAGCAGTTCTTC. Translated, it gives CASSLLAGGYNEQFF.